These T cell receptor beta chains were read from a single sample in a study of blood T cell repertoires in COVID-19. Profiling relied on immunoSEQ multiplex PCR, and the TCRdb table lists in-frame clones only, not all of them. Here the sample spans tens of thousands of clones, roughly three quarters being singletons. Sequenced sample: peripheral blood. The receptors here all came from a man between 65 and 79 years old with active or convalescent COVID-19. Both conserved end residues are part of each CDR3. The D gene is left open where the match is weak. A row's size may be missing; if present it is once, few, many or a size class.

J	size	D	V	CDR3	DNA
TRBJ2-7	NA	TRBD2	TRBV28	CASSLGLALIYEQYF	TGTGCCAGCAGCCTTGGACTAGCTTTAATCTACGAGCAGTACTTC
TRBJ2-1	NA	NA	TRBV7-9	CASSLAGARGNEQFF	TGTGCCAGCAGCTTAGCGGGGGCGAGGGGCAATGAGCAGTTCTTC
TRBJ2-3	NA	NA	TRBV1	CTSSHVRLTGVSMYTQYF	TGCACCAGCAGCCACGTGCGTCTAACAGGGGTGAGTATGTATACGCAGTATTTT
TRBJ2-1	NA	TRBD2	TRBV10-3	CATRTSGSPTNEQFF	TGTGCCACCCGGACTAGCGGTTCCCCTACCAATGAGCAGTTCTTC
TRBJ1-2	NA	NA	TRBV28	CASRGQYYGYTF	TGTGCCAGCAGGGGGCAGTACTATGGCTACACCTTC
TRBJ2-3	once	NA	TRBV10-1	CASSDAGGTDTQYF	TGCGCCAGCAGTGATGCAGGGGGCACAGATACGCAGTATTTT
TRBJ1-1	NA	NA	TRBV7-6	CASSLVGGGDTEAFF	TGTGCCAGCAGCTTAGTCGGGGGAGGTGACACTGAAGCTTTCTTT
TRBJ1-1	NA	NA	TRBV18	CASSSAGDTEAFF	TGTGCCAGCTCTTCCGCAGGGGACACTGAAGCTTTCTTT
TRBJ2-7	NA	TRBD1	TRBV4-2	CASSPGQGSSYEQYF	TGTGCCAGCAGCCCGGGACAGGGGAGCTCCTACGAGCAGTACTTC
TRBJ1-6	NA	TRBD1	TRBV2	CASSAGTGVSPLHF	TGTGCCAGCAGCGCCGGGACAGGGGTTTCACCCCTCCACTTT
TRBJ1-1	NA	NA	TRBV30	CAWSQRGEAFF	TGTGCCTGGAGCCAACGGGGGGAAGCTTTCTTT
TRBJ2-1	NA	NA	TRBV19	CASSQQSGNYNEQFF	TGTGCCAGTAGCCAACAGAGTGGAAATTACAATGAGCAGTTCTTC
TRBJ2-7	few	NA	TRBV27	CASSLKGAYEQYF	TGTGCCAGCAGTTTAAAGGGGGCCTACGAGCAGTACTTC
TRBJ2-3	NA	TRBD2	TRBV11-3	CASSLAFTSGGSTDTQYF	TGTGCCAGCAGCTTAGCCTTCACTAGCGGGGGGAGCACAGATACGCAGTATTTT
TRBJ2-1	NA	TRBD1	TRBV10-2	CASSQGQGVYNEQFF	TGCGCCAGCAGCCAGGGACAGGGGGTCTACAATGAGCAGTTCTTC
TRBJ2-1	many	NA	TRBV7-3	CASSPGPNNEQFF	TGTGCCAGCAGCCCTGGGCCAAACAATGAGCAGTTCTTC
TRBJ1-3	NA	NA	TRBV3-1/TRBV3-2	CASSQDTASSGNTIYF	TGTGCCAGCAGCCAAGACACAGCCTCCTCTGGAAACACCATATATTTT
TRBJ2-5	NA	TRBD1	TRBV7-9	CASSPGQGKETQYF	TGTGCCAGCAGCCCCGGACAGGGGAAAGAGACCCAGTACTTC
TRBJ1-5	NA	TRBD1	TRBV7-6	CASSSRSGTGPQPQHF	TGTGCCAGCAGCTCAAGATCCGGGACAGGGCCTCAGCCCCAGCATTTT
TRBJ2-7	NA	TRBD2	TRBV5-1	CASSLAMVAGGGSYEQYF	TGCGCCAGCAGCTTGGCAATGGTAGCGGGGGGAGGTTCCTACGAGCAGTACTTC
TRBJ2-1	NA	NA	TRBV13	CASSETGLNNNEQFF	TGTGCCAGCAGCGAAACAGGCCTCAACAACAATGAGCAGTTCTTC
TRBJ2-6	NA	TRBD2	TRBV5-4	CASSLLGLDSGANVLTF	TGTGCCAGCAGCTTGCTCGGACTAGACTCTGGGGCCAACGTCCTGACTTTC
TRBJ1-4	NA	NA	TRBV5-1	CASSLGLSRNNEKLFF	TGCGCCAGCAGCTTGGGGTTATCGAGAAATAATGAAAAACTGTTTTTT
TRBJ1-4	NA	TRBD1	TRBV28	CASSSAGGESNEKLFF	TGTGCCAGCAGTTCAGCAGGGGGCGAGTCTAATGAAAAACTGTTTTTT
TRBJ1-2	NA	NA	TRBV6-1	CASSENREVGGYTF	TGTGCCAGCAGTGAAAACCGGGAGGTCGGAGGCTACACCTTC
TRBJ2-7	NA	TRBD1	TRBV28	CASSYGQGREQYF	TGTGCCAGCAGTTATGGACAGGGGAGGGAGCAGTACTTC
TRBJ1-2	few	NA	TRBV5-5	CASSLDMAGNYGYTF	TGTGCCAGCAGCTTGGACATGGCAGGGAACTATGGCTACACCTTC
TRBJ1-5	NA	NA	TRBV2	CASSTGTPNQPQHF	TGTGCCAGCAGTACCGGGACACCTAATCAGCCCCAGCATTTT
TRBJ2-1	NA	TRBD2	TRBV6-5	CASMFSWEGNEQFF	TGTGCCAGCATGTTCTCATGGGAGGGCAATGAGCAGTTCTTC
TRBJ2-7	NA	TRBD2	TRBV3-1/TRBV3-2	CASSRAGGYYEQYF	TGTGCCAGCAGCCGTGCGGGGGGATATTACGAGCAGTACTTC
TRBJ2-6	NA	NA	TRBV30	CAWKRVGANVLTF	TGTGCCTGGAAGAGGGTTGGGGCCAACGTCCTGACTTTC
TRBJ1-5	NA	NA	TRBV2	CASSLQGPDQPQHF	TGTGCCAGCAGTCTACAGGGTCCCGATCAGCCCCAGCATTTT
TRBJ1-2	few	NA	TRBV5-4	CASSLDRSDYGYTF	TGTGCCAGCAGCTTAGACAGGAGTGACTATGGCTACACCTTC
TRBJ2-5	NA	TRBD2	TRBV3-1/TRBV3-2	CASSQDPQGRGAVETQYF	TGTGCCAGCAGCCAAGATCCCCAGGGGCGGGGGGCGGTAGAGACCCAGTACTTC